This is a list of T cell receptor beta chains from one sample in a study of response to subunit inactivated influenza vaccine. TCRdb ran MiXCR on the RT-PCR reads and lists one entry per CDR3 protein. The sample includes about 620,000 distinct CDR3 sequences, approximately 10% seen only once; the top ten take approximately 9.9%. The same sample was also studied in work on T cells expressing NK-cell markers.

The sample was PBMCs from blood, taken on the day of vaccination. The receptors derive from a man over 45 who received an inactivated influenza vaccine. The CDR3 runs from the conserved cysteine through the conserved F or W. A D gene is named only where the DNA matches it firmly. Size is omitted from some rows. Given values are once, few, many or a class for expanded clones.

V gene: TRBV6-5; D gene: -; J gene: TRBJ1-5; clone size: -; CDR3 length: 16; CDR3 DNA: TGTGCCAGCAGTTACTCGGGGGAAAGGCACAATCAGCCCCAGCATTTT; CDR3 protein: CASSYSGERHNQPQHF
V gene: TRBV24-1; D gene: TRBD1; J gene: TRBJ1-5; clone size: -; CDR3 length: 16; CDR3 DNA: TGTGCCACCAGTGACCCCGGACAGGGCAGCAATCAGCCCCAGCATTTT; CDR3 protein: CATSDPGQGSNQPQHF
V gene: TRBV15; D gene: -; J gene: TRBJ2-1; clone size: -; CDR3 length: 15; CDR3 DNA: TGTGCCACCAGCGAACGTCGGGGTTCCTTAAATGAGCAGTTCTTC; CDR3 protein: CATSERRGSLNEQFF
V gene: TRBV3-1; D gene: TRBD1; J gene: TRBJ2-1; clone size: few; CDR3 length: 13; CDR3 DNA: TGTGCCAGCAGCGGTAGGGGGCTTGGTGAGCAGTTCTTC; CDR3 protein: CASSGRGLGEQFF
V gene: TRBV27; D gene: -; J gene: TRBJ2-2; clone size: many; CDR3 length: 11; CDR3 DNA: TGTGCCAGCAGTCGCACCGGGGAGCTGTTTTTT; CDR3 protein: CASSRTGELFF
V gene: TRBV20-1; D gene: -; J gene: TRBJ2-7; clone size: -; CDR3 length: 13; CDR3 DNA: TGCAGTGCTCACGAAGCACAGGGTTACGAGCAGTACTTC; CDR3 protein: CSAHEAQGYEQYF
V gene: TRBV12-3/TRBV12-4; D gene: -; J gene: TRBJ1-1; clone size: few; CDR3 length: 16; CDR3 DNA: TGTGCCAGCAGTACCCACAGGGACGTTTGGGGCACTGAAGCTTTCTTT; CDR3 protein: CASSTHRDVWGTEAFF
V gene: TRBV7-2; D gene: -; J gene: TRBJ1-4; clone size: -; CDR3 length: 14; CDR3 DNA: TGTGCCAGCAGCTTAATGGGGCGTAGCGAAAAACTGTTTTTT; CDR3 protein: CASSLMGRSEKLFF
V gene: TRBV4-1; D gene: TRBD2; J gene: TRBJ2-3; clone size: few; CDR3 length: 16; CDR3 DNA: TGCGCCAGCAGCCCAGGCGGCGGGGGGGCAGGGGATACGCAGTATTTT; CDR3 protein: CASSPGGGGAGDTQYF
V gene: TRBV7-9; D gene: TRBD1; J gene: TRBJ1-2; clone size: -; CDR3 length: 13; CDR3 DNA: TGTGCCAGCAGCGGGACAGGGAACTATGGCTACACCTTC; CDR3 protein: CASSGTGNYGYTF
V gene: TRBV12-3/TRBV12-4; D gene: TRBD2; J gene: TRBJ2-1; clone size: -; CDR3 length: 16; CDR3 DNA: TGTGCCAGCGGGTTGGGGGTTGCGGGAGTATTAGGTGAGCAGTTCTTC; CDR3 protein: CASGLGVAGVLGEQFF
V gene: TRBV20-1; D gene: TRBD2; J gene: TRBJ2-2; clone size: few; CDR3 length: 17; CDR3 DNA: TGCAGTGCCATAAGACTAGCGGGACACCAAAACACCGGGGAGCTGTTTTTT; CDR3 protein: CSAIRLAGHQNTGELFF
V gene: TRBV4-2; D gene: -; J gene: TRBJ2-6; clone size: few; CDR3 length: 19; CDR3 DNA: TGTGCCAGCAGAAGTACTCCGGCGGGCTCATGGACTGGGGCCAACGTCCTGACTTTC; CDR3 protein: CASRSTPAGSWTGANVLTF
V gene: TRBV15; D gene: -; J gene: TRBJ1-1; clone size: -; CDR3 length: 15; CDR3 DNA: TGTGCCACCAGCAGAGAGAGGGCTCGGAACACTGAAGCTTTCTTT; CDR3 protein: CATSRERARNTEAFF
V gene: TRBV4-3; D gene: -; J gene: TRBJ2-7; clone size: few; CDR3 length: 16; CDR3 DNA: TGCGCCAGCAGCCAAGATTTATCGGGCTTCTCCTACGAGCAGTACTTC; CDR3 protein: CASSQDLSGFSYEQYF
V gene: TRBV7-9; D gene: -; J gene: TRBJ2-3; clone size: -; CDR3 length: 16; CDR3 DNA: TGTGCCAGCAGCTTGTTTATTACCAGGGGCACAGATACGCAGTATTTT; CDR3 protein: CASSLFITRGTDTQYF
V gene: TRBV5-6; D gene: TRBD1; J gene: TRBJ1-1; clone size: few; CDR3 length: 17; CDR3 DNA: TGTGCCAGCAGCTGGGGACTGACAGGGACCAGGAACACTGAAGCTTTCTTT; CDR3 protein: CASSWGLTGTRNTEAFF
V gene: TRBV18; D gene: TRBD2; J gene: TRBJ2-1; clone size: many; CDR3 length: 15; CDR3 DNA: TGTGCCAGCTCACGGACTAGCGGGAATTACAATGAGCAGTTCTTC; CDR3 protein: CASSRTSGNYNEQFF
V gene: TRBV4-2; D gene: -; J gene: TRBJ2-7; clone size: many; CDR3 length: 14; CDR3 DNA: TGTGCCAGCAGCCAAGCATACCAAAACTACGAGCAGTACTTC; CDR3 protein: CASSQAYQNYEQYF
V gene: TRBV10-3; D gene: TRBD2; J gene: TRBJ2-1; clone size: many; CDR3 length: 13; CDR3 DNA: TGTGCCATCAAGGGACTAGCGGGGAATGAGCAGTTCTTC; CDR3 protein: CAIKGLAGNEQFF
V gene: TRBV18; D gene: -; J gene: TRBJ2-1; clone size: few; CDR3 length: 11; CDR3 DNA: TGTGCCAGCTCACCAAGCCGGGAGCAGTTCTTC; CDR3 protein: CASSPSREQFF
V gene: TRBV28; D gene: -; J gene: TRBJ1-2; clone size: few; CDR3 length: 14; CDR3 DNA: TGTGCCAGCAGATCCGGGACACATAACTATGGCTACACCTTC; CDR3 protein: CASRSGTHNYGYTF
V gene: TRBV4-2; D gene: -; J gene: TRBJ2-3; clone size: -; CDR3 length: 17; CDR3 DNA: TGTGCCAGCAGCCAAGAGCCCGCTCCGACTTTCACAGATACGCAGTATTTT; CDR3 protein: CASSQEPAPTFTDTQYF
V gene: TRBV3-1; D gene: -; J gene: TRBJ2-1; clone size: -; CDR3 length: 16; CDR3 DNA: TGTGCCAGCAGCCAAGGTTCGAGGGCCGGAGGGAATGAGCAGTTCTTC; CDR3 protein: CASSQGSRAGGNEQFF
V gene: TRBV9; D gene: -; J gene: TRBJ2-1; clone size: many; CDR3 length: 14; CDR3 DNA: TGTGCCAGCAGCGACTATAACTCCTACAATGAGCAGTTCTTC; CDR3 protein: CASSDYNSYNEQFF
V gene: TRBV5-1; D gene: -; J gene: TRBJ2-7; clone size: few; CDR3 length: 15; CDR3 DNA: TGCGCCAGCAGTAGGGTCCCGGAGAGCTCCTACGAGCAGTACTTC; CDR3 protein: CASSRVPESSYEQYF
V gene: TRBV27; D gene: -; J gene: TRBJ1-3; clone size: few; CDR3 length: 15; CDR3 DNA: TGTGCCAGCAGTTCCGGGCTGGGGGAAAGAAACACCATATATTTT; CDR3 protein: CASSSGLGERNTIYF
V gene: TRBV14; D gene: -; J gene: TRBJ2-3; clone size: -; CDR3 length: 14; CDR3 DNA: TGTGCCAGCAGCCGGACTCCAAAGGGAGATACGCAGTATTTT; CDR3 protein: CASSRTPKGDTQYF
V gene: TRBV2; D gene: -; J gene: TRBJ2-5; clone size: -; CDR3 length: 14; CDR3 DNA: TGTGCCAGCATACAAATCAGGAGAAAAGAGACCCAGTACTTC; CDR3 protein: CASIQIRRKETQYF
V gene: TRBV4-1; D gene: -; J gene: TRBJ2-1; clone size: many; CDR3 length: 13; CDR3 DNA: TGCGCCAGCAGCCATGGACCCGACAATGAGCAGTTCTTC; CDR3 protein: CASSHGPDNEQFF
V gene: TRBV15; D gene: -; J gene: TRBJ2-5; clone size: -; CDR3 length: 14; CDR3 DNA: TGTGCCACCAGCAGAGATCGGGGGCTGGAGACCCAGTACTTC; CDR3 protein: CATSRDRGLETQYF
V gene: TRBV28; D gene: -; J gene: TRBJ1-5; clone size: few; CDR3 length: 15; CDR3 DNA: TGTGCCAGCAGTTTAGAGTTAGGGTGGAATCAGCCCCAGCATTTT; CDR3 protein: CASSLELGWNQPQHF
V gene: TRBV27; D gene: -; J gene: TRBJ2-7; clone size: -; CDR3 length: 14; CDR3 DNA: TGTGCCAGCAGCACGCAGGGAAATTGGGACGAGCAGTACTTC; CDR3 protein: CASSTQGNWDEQYF
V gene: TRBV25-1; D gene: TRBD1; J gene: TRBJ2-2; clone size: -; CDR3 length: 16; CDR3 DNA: TGTGCCAGCAGTGAAGTTAACAGGGGAAACACCGGGGAGCTGTTTTTT; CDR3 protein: CASSEVNRGNTGELFF
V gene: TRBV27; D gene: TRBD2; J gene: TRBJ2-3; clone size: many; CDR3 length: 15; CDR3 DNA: TGTGCCAGCAGTTTTCCTAGCGGGGGGGACGATACGCAGTATTTT; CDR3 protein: CASSFPSGGDDTQYF
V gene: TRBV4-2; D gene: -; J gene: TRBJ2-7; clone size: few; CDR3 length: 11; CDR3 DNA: TGTGCCAGCAGAAATGTCTACGAGCAGTACTTC; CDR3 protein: CASRNVYEQYF
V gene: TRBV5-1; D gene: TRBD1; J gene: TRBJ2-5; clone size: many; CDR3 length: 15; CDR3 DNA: TGCGCCAGCAGCGGTGGGACAGCTTTCCAAGAGACCCAGTACTTC; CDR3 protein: CASSGGTAFQETQYF
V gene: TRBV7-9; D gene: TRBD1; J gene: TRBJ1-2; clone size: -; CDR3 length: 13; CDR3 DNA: TGTGCCAGCTATACAGGGGGGCCCTATGGCTACACCTTC; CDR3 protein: CASYTGGPYGYTF
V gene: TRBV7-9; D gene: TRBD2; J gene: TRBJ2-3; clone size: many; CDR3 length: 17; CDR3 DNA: TGTGCCAGCACCCTATCCGGCGGACTAGTGAGCACAGATACGCAGTATTTT; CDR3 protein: CASTLSGGLVSTDTQYF
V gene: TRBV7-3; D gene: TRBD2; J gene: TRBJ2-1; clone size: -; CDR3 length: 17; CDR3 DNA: TGTGCCAGCAGTCGACCCGGGACTAGCGGGAGGGTCAATGAGCAGTTCTTC; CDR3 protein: CASSRPGTSGRVNEQFF
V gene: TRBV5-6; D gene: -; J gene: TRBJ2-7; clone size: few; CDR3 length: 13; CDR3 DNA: TGTGCCAGCAGCTTGCCCCGGGGCTACGAGCAGTACTTC; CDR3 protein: CASSLPRGYEQYF
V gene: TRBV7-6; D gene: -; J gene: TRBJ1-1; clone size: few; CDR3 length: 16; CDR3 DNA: TGTGCCAGCAGCTTAAAGCATTCGGATCTTAACACTGAAGCTTTCTTT; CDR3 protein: CASSLKHSDLNTEAFF
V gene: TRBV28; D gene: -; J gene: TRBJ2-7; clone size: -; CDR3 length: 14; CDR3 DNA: TGTGCCAGCACCTCGCCTAGCGCATACTACGAGCAGTACTTC; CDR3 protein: CASTSPSAYYEQYF
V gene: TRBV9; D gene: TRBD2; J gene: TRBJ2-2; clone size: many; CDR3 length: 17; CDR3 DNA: TGTGCCAGCAGCGTAGGGACTAGCGGGAGATCCACCGGGGAGCTGTTTTTT; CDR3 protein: CASSVGTSGRSTGELFF
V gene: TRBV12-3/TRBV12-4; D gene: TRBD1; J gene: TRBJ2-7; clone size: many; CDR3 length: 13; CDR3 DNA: TGTGCCAGCAGTCAACGACAGGGTGGCGAGCAGTACTTC; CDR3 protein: CASSQRQGGEQYF